The subject of this entry is one T cell receptor beta chain. The target antigen is unknown. Germline V gene lookup returns CDR1 ENHRY and CDR2 SYGVKD. V gave up 2 bases and J gave up 0 bases, with 11 bases separating them. This CDR3 has 15 amino acids. The entry originates in a study of response to subunit inactivated influenza vaccine. A single record per CDR3 protein comes from TCRdb applying MiXCR to the RT-PCR reads. Altogether approximately 520,000 distinct CDR3 sequences are present, 25% being singletons, with the ten largest covering less than 2.5%. Study-level findings and limits: Each seasonal influenza vaccination, the authors suggested, recruits few new T cells.

The clonotype was recovered from a man aged 45 to 65 who received an inactivated influenza vaccine. This sample comprised CD4+ T cells sorted from PBMCs, obtained more than 4 days after vaccination. The chain combines TRBV10-3 with TRBJ2-7; D may match TRBD1 or TRBD2 (6 bases each). CDR3 bases: TGTGCCATCAGTGAGGGGGGCGGGGTCTCCTACGAGCAGTACTTC. Its translation: CAISEGGGVSYEQYF.